This T cell receptor beta chain was captured in a study of blood T cell repertoires in COVID-19. Across the whole study: COVID-19 samples from acute and convalescent phases originated in the United States, Italy and Spain. From T cells, B-cell-depleted T cells, or PBMCs came the material, which was cDNA or gDNA.

Only a few counts were recorded for this clone. As processed by the authors: Estimation of nucleated cell counts was performed using reference gene primer amplification. Profiling relied on immunoSEQ multiplex PCR, and the TCRdb table lists in-frame clones only, not all of them. The V and J calls and clone size were taken over from that table, and D and trimming were inferred from the DNA. The sample shows a few hundred thousand clones, around nine tenths of them seen only once. The receptor's source is a middle-aged man who had recovered from COVID-19. Sequencing was carried out using peripheral blood.

CDR3 residues: CASREFLVDYGYTF. CDR3 DNA sequence: TGTGCCAGCAGAGAGTTCCTTGTCGACTATGGCTACACCTTC. The chain recombines TRBV6-5 with TRBJ1-2; D unresolved. The V and J ends lost 6 bases and 3 bases respectively, with 14 bases between them. CDR1 and CDR2 from the germline V gene are MNHEY and SVGAGI. The CDR3 totals 14 residues.